This TCR beta chain was profiled in a study of post-analysis software for immune sequencing data (dated by TCRdb to 2015 to 2017). Study-level background: The recorded disease courses included relapsing-remitting, secondary progressive and progressive-relapsing multiple sclerosis, and some patients had no subtype annotation. The multiple sclerosis patient repertoires were compared with about a dozen previously published healthy control repertoires from donors aged about 6 to 26 years. A subset of samples was prepared in parallel using single-end sample barcoding, then pooled and co-amplified after Illumina adapter ligation.

TCR beta repertoires were profiled from peripheral blood of 13 young patients with multiple sclerosis to demonstrate the VDJtools post-analysis software. The multiple sclerosis patients were children and adolescents ranging in age from roughly 6 to 15 years. Library preparation employed PCR. Data came from an Illumina HiSeq 2500. Unique molecular identifiers were incorporated into TCR beta cDNA libraries to reduce PCR and sequencing biases. About 500,000 cDNA molecules were obtained for every 1 to 10 million input T cells, so each molecule roughly corresponded to one T cell. The patient libraries were prepared and sequenced with the same protocol used for the earlier healthy control dataset. Samples belonging to the same batch were prepared together, multiplexed and sequenced on a shared HiSeq lane. Under the source paper's analysis protocol: MIGEC handled the raw barcoded reads, throwing out single-read molecular identifier groups before consensus assembly and CDR3 extraction. Clonotype tables were post-analysed with VDJtools, and diversity was normalized by down-sampling all datasets to the smallest sample size. In repertoire overlap clustering, CDR3 amino acid sequences, but not nucleotide sequences, were matched to correct batch-related cross-sample contamination. TCRdb reprocessing: public reads trimmed at Q25 with fastp, clones called with MiXCR, in-frame beta chains kept. Records with the same CDR3 protein are collapsed into one entry carrying the most frequent genes and DNA. None of the V and J calls come from the authors' own analysis; TCRdb made them. The sample table lists 650,000 to 900,000 distinct CDR3 sequences, around 46% of them with a count of one. Together, the top ten hold approximately 5% of the sample.

Study-wide conclusions, independent of this receptor: Direct clustering with F measure revealed strong co-clustering of samples prepared in the same batch, which led to a batch-effect correction. Significantly higher frequencies in patients than in controls were found for about 5 TRBV segments, including TRBV5-6, TRBV5-1 and TRBV20-1. Significantly lower normalized Chao1 diversity was found in multiple sclerosis patients than in controls, suggesting substantial peripheral T-cell clonal expansion. The control group was slightly older than the multiple sclerosis patient group.

The table lists this clonotype with a few counts. Its antigen remains undetermined. No qualities accompany the bases; no much larger clone lies one base away. The CDR1 and CDR2 encoded by the germline V gene are SGHRS and YFSETQ. The V end loses 0 bases and the J end loses 3 bases, and a stretch of 7 bases separates them. The CDR3 runs 14 amino acids, cysteine and phenylalanine included. Left in the record is the CDR3 DNA by itself, 42 bases read in frame from the first base. The specimen sequenced was blood. The chain is made from TRBV5-1 and TRBJ2-1; the D gene identity is not certain. The sequence was collected from a girl aged 10-17 years with multiple sclerosis. CDR3 protein: CASSLVAIYNEQFF. The DNA sequence is as follows: TGCGCCAGCAGCTTGGTGGCTATCTACAATGAGCAGTTCTTC.